The subject of this entry is one TCR beta chain. Trimming cost V 2 bases and J 11 bases; bases outside gene matches: 9. From germline, CDR1 is SGHAT and CDR2 FQDESV (reference sequence). The CDR3 covers 14 residues. Patients sequenced had flow cytometry evidence of CD8+CD57+ cell expansion. The data were obtained in a study of CD8+CD57+ T cells in acquired aplastic anemia. TCR beta VDJ and CDR3 profiling used genomic DNA as template. Each CDR3 protein gets one entry after TCRdb re-called the reads with MiXCR. The sample includes around 200,000 distinct CDR3 sequences, approximately 48% of them seen just once.

This TCR was recovered from a human donor with aplastic anemia. The sequencing sample was made of sorted CD4+, CD8+, or CD8+CD57+ T cells (not recorded which) from PBMCs. V and J are TRBV11-1 and TRBJ2-1; 7 positions match TRBD2. The DNA of the CDR3 is TGTGCCAGCAGCTTAACGGGAGGTTGGAATAAGCAGTTCTTC. The encoded protein is CASSLTGGWNKQFF.